Presented here are 27 T cell receptor beta chains from one specimen sequenced in a study of blood T cell repertoires in COVID-19. TCRdb's copy holds only in-frame clones and misses some; the assay was immunoSEQ multiplex PCR. This table holds about 160,000 clones, over 75% found once. The material sequenced was peripheral blood. Receptors were obtained from a man aged 55 to 70 with active or convalescent COVID-19.

V gene TRBV6-5 combines with J gene TRBJ1-4; no definite D call. Germline CDR1 MNHEY, CDR2 SVGAGI. The CDR3 sequence is 13 residues long. V was cut by 4 bases and J by 4 bases, with 7 bases left in between. CDR3 nucleotides: TGTGCCAGCAGTTTGAGGTTTAATGAAAAACTGTTTTTT. Residues: CASSLRFNEKLFF.

The chain couples TRBV6-5 to TRBJ1-1, with 11 positions matching TRBD1. Trimming took 10 bases from V and 11 from J; bases not matched to a gene: 9. CDR1 and CDR2 from the germline V gene are MNHEY and SVGAGI. This CDR3 region has 12 residues. CDR3 sequence (DNA): TGTGCCATCTCGGGACAGGGGGTTAGGGCTTTCTTT. Residues: CAISGQGVRAFF.

The chain combines TRBV19 with TRBJ2-1, with D perhaps matching TRBD2 (6 bases). V lost 7 bases and J lost 1, with 11 bases in between. The germline CDR1 and CDR2 sequences are LNHDA and SQIVND (reference sequence). The length of the CDR3 is 14 residues. CDR3 in amino acids: CASNRERSYNEQFF. The CDR3 nucleotides are TGTGCCAGTAATCGGGAGAGGTCCTACAATGAGCAGTTCTTC.

Only one count was recorded for this clone. This chain connects TRBV5-1 to TRBJ2-1; D unclear. Germline values: CDR1 SGHRS, CDR2 YFSETQ. V lost 4 bases, J lost 8 bases, and 13 bases lay in between. This CDR3 has 13 amino acids. In DNA form, the CDR3 reads TGCGCCAGCAGCCCCTTCCGGGTGGATGAGCAGTTCTTC. Its protein is CASSPFRVDEQFF.

The CDR3 loop is CASSPYQGTAGNTIYF. The CDR3 DNA follows: TGTGCCAGCAGCCCCTACCAGGGGACCGCTGGAAACACCATATATTTT. The chain employs TRBV7-8 and TRBJ1-3, with a weak D call TRBD1 (6 bases). Trimming removed 5 bases from V and 2 bases from J, with 16 bases in between. The CDR3 runs 16 residues. CDR1 and CDR2 (germline): SGHVS, FQNEAQ.

As for this clone: This CDR3 is also generated by other DNA sequences in the sample. The chain joins TRBV11-3 to TRBJ1-1; tentative D call: TRBD1 (5 bases). The V end was cut by 1 base, the J end by 2 bases, with 8 bases between. The CDR3 sequence is 14 residues long. Per the germline V gene, CDR1 is SGHNT and CDR2 is YENEEA. CDR3 sequence: CASSLGGLNTEAFF. CDR3 DNA sequence: TGTGCCAGCAGCTTAGGGGGCCTAAACACTGAAGCTTTCTTT.

In this sample, this clone turned up a few times. This sequence joins TRBV28 and TRBJ2-7; 11 bases are shared with TRBD2. This CDR3 comprises 15 residues. Germline V gives CDR1 MDHEN, CDR2 SYDVKM. V shed 5 bases and J 6 bases; nucleotides not matched to a gene: 9. DNA of the CDR3: TGTGCCAGCAGTCTGTCTAGCGGGAGGAGCGGCGAGCAGTACTTC. Protein product: CASSLSSGRSGEQYF.

The chain employs TRBV5-1 and TRBJ2-3, with D perhaps TRBD1 (6 bases). The V end lost 4 bases, the J end lost 1 base, and 10 bases lay between the germline ends. The germline gives CDR1 SGHRS, CDR2 YFSETQ. This CDR3 comprises 14 residues. The CDR3 is CASSRTAGTDTQYF. The CDR3 nucleotides are TGCGCCAGCAGCCGGACAGCTGGCACAGATACGCAGTATTTT.

V and J are TRBV7-9 and TRBJ2-7; D perhaps matches TRBD2 (5 bases). There are 13 residues in the CDR3. V was shortened by 1 base and J by 7 bases, with 11 bases between the two germline ends. Germline V gives CDR1 SEHNR, CDR2 FQNEAQ (reference sequence). The CDR3 DNA reads as TGTGCCAGCAGCTTAGTCCATTGGAGGGAGCAGTACTTC. Its translation: CASSLVHWREQYF. The variable domain in full, completed from reference TRBV7-9 and TRBJ2-7, reads DTGVSQNPRHKITKRGQNVTFRCDPISEHNRLYWYRQTLGQGPEFLTYFQNEAQLEKSRLLSDRFSAERPKGSFSTLEIQRTEQGDSAMYLCASSLVHWREQYFGPGTRLTVT.

The CDR3 region is CATSDQTSGWGQYF. DNA of the CDR3: TGTGCCACCAGTGATCAGACTAGCGGCTGGGGGCAGTATTTT. This chain uses TRBV24-1 with TRBJ2-3, with 9 bases that match TRBD2. The V and J ends lost 3 bases and 11 bases, in that order; junction bases with no gene match: 8. The CDR3 is 14 amino acids. Looked up from germline, CDR1 is KGHDR and CDR2 is SFDVKD.

The CDR3 is CASSLGTASRTYEQYF. CDR3 nucleotides: TGTGCCAGCAGCTTAGGGACAGCATCACGCACCTACGAGCAGTACTTC. The chain is built from TRBV7-8 and TRBJ2-7; possibly TRBD1 for D (6 bases). The germline gives CDR1 SGHVS, CDR2 FQNEAQ. The CDR3 sequence is 16 residues long. V lost 1 base to trimming and J lost 2 bases, with 15 bases between them.

The J gene is TRBJ2-1, the V gene TRBV3-1 (or the pseudogene TRBV3-2), with TRBD2 identical over 8 bases. The V gene end was trimmed by 0 bases and the J gene end by 6 bases; junction bases not matched to a gene: 13. The CDR3 length is 18 residues. Looked up from germline, CDR1 is LGHDT and CDR2 is YNNKEL (reference sequence). The CDR3 DNA sequence: TGTGCCAGCAGCCAAGATGGGGCCGGGACTAGTACCGGCAATGAGCAGTTCTTC. Protein product: CASSQDGAGTSTGNEQFF.

This rearrangement joins TRBV3-1 (or the pseudogene TRBV3-2) to TRBJ1-1; D might be TRBD1 (6 bases). Germline V lookup: CDR1 LGHDT, CDR2 YNNKEL (reference sequence). V lost 4 bases, J lost 5 bases, and 14 bases lay in between. The CDR3 is made up of 14 amino acids. The CDR3 DNA is TGTGCCAGCAGCCGGGGGCCAGGGACGACTGAAGCTTTCTTT. This translates into CASSRGPGTTEAFF.

The rearrangement links TRBV19 to TRBJ2-2; TRBD1 agrees at 7 bases. Germline V gives CDR1 LNHDA, CDR2 SQIVND (reference sequence). J gave up 5 bases and V 7 bases, and 13 bases lay outside the gene matches. The length of the CDR3 is 16 residues. The CDR3 DNA is TGTGCCAGTAACGCCCCGGGCAGGGGGTTTACCGGGGAGCTGTTTTTT. It encodes CASNAPGRGFTGELFF.

CDR3 coding DNA: TGTGCCAGCAGCTTCGGATCAACAGGATCCTACGAGCAGTACTTC. The encoded protein is CASSFGSTGSYEQYF. The V gene is TRBV11-2, the J gene TRBJ2-7, with a tentative D call TRBD1 (5 bases). The ends were cut back, 3 bases at V and 1 base at J, with 13 bases in the middle. The CDR3 has 15 amino acids. Germline V lookup: CDR1 SGHAT, CDR2 FQNNGV.

The rearrangement joins TRBV5-1 to TRBJ1-2, with a possible D match to TRBD1 (6 bases). Trimming stripped 4 bases from V and 2 bases from J, with 12 bases between. Germline V gives CDR1 SGHRS, CDR2 YFSETQ. This CDR3 comprises 14 residues. DNA for the CDR3: TGCGCCAGCAGCAAGGACAGCACCAACTATGGCTACACCTTC. This sequence encodes CASSKDSTNYGYTF.

This sequence joins TRBV5-6 and TRBJ2-3; TRBD2 agrees at 8 bases. CDR1 and CDR2 (germline): SGHDT, YYEEEE. The J segment lost 0 bases and the V segment lost 4 bases, leaving 10 bases of the junction unmatched. The CDR3 runs to 17 residues. The CDR3 here is CASSPRSGGLSTDTQYF. The CDR3 DNA is TGTGCCAGCAGCCCAAGGTCGGGGGGGTTAAGCACAGATACGCAGTATTTT.

This clone came up a few times. The chain recombines TRBV7-7 with TRBJ2-5; D is undetermined. The CDR3 spans 13 residues. CDR1 is SSHAT, CDR2 FNYEAQ, per germline (reference sequence). With 1 base removed from V and 5 bases from J, the gap between germline ends came to 8 bases. The CDR3 protein is CASSLDSIETQYF. CDR3 DNA: TGTGCCAGCAGCTTAGATAGCATTGAGACCCAGTACTTC.

The gene calls are TRBV7-9 and TRBJ2-7; TRBD2 matches at 8 bases. The trim removed 3 bases at V and 5 bases at J, leaving 9 bases unmatched. This CDR3 region has 15 residues. CDR1 is SEHNR and CDR2 is FQNEAQ in the germline V gene (reference sequence). The CDR3 here is CASSFPGLAHDEQYF. DNA of the CDR3: TGTGCCAGCAGCTTTCCCGGACTAGCTCACGACGAGCAGTACTTC.

In DNA form, the CDR3 reads TGTGCCAGCTCACCACCGGGGGCGGGCTCTTCCTTCACAGATACGCAGTATTTT. Its protein is CASSPPGAGSSFTDTQYF. The chain has TRBV18 and TRBJ2-3; D is possibly TRBD1 (6 bases). The CDR3 loop spans 18 amino acids. CDR1 is KGHSH and CDR2 is LQKENI in the germline V gene. V lost 0 bases and J lost 2, with 18 bases in between.

The chain joins TRBV28 to TRBJ1-5; D unresolved. V was shortened by 3 bases and J by 3 bases, with 9 bases between the two germline ends. The CDR3 runs 14 residues. Germline V lookup: CDR1 MDHEN, CDR2 SYDVKM. CDR3: CASSFGQSNQPQHF. CDR3 bases: TGTGCCAGCAGTTTTGGGCAGTCCAATCAGCCCCAGCATTTT.

This clone has more than one count but fewer than ten. The chain employs TRBV11-1 and TRBJ1-2; TRBD1 aligns across 10 bases. Germline CDR1 SGHAT, CDR2 FQDESV (reference sequence). Trimming took 5 bases from V and 4 from J; bases not matched to a gene: 4. The CDR3 totals 14 residues. In DNA, the CDR3 is TGTGCCAGCAGCCCCGGACAGGGGGGCTATGGCTACACCTTC. It is translated as CASSPGQGGYGYTF.

The V and J genes are TRBV2 and TRBJ2-7; 8 bases map to TRBD2. The junction had 8 bases not matched to a gene; V was cut back by 7 bases and J by 0 bases. Germline loops: CDR1 SNHLY, CDR2 FYNNEI. The length of the CDR3 is 15 residues. The CDR3 region has the DNA TGTGCCAGCAATCGAGCGGGAGCAAGCTCCTACGAGCAGTACTTC. Translated, it gives CASNRAGASSYEQYF.

The rearrangement uses TRBV23-1 and TRBJ2-6, with a tentative D call TRBD2 (7 bases). TRBV23-1 is assigned to the ORF class and has an uncertain function. This CDR3 spans 20 amino acids. V dropped 0 bases and J dropped 0 bases, with 18 bases sitting between them. CDR3 residues: CASSQSRGGRRPSGANVLTF. Written as DNA, the CDR3 is TGCGCCAGCAGTCAATCGAGGGGGGGGCGAAGGCCCTCTGGGGCCAACGTCCTGACTTTC.

This clone has a single count. The V gene is TRBV6-1, the J gene TRBJ2-1; D possibly corresponds to TRBD2 (6 bases). Germline V lookup: CDR1 MNHNS, CDR2 SASEGT. V lost 2 bases to trimming and J lost 1 base, with 12 bases between them. The CDR3 totals 16 residues. In DNA form, the CDR3 reads TGTGCCAGCAGTGAATTGGCGGGGCTTTCCTACAATGAGCAGTTCTTC. It encodes CASSELAGLSYNEQFF.

This chain joins TRBV6-5 and TRBJ2-7; 8 bases align to TRBD1. V lost 4 bases to trimming and J lost 3 bases; unmatched junction nucleotides: 11. The CDR3 has 16 residues. Germline loops: CDR1 MNHEY, CDR2 SVGAGI. The CDR3 protein is CASSSASGQVFYEQYF. The CDR3 region has the DNA TGTGCCAGCAGTTCAGCCTCGGGACAGGTGTTCTACGAGCAGTACTTC.

This clone has only one observation. The chain joins TRBV5-1 to TRBJ2-7, with 8 bases that match TRBD1. The CDR3 contains 14 residues. Per germline, CDR1 SGHRS and CDR2 YFSETQ. V shed 4 bases and J 4 bases; nucleotides not matched to a gene: 7. In nucleotides, the CDR3 is TGCGCCAGCAGCCAAAGTCAGGGGGCTTACGAGCAGTACTTC. Residues: CASSQSQGAYEQYF. The complete variable domain, with remaining parts taken from reference TRBV5-1 and TRBJ2-7, reads KAGVTQTPRYLIKTRGQQVTLSCSPISGHRSVSWYQQTPGQGLQFLFEYFSETQRNKGNFPGRFSGRQFSNSRSEMNVSTLELGDSALYLCASSQSQGAYEQYFGPGTRLTVT.